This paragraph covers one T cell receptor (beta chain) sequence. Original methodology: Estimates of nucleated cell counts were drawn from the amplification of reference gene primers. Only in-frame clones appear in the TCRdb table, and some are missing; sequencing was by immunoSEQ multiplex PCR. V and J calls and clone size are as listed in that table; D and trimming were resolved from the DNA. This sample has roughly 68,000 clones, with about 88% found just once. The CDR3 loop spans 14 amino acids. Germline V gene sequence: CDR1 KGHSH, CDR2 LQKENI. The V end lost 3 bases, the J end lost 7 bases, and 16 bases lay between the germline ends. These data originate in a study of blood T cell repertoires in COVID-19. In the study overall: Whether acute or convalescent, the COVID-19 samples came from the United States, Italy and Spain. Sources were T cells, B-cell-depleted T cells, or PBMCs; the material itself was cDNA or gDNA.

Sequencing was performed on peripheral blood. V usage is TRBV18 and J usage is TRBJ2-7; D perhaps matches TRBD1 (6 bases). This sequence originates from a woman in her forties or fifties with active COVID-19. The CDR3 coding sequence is TGTGCCAGCTCACCGGACAGAGCCCGTGGGGAGCAGTACTTC. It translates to CASSPDRARGEQYF. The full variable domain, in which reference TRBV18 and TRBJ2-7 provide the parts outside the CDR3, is NAGVMQNPRHLVRRRGQEARLRCSPMKGHSHVYWYRQLPEEGLKFMVYLQKENIIDESGMPKERFSAEFPKEGPSILRIQQVVRGDSAAYFCASSPDRARGEQYFGPGTRLTVT.